Detailed here is one T cell receptor (beta chain). Its target is unknown. Some clones are missing from TCRdb's copy, which holds only in-frame ones; the method was immunoSEQ multiplex PCR. The sample holds approximately 20,000 clones, under 85% seen once. This sample is part of a study of somatic mutations in cytotoxic T cells in rheumatoid arthritis. The study, taken as a whole, reports: The authors did not know the antigen targets of the expanded CD8+ clones.

Sequencing was done on a sample of CD8+ T cells sorted from blood. The origin of this receptor is a man aged 18-30 years with rheumatoid arthritis.

The CDR3 DNA reads TGTGCCAGCAGCAGCCGGGCAGCCCGGGAGACCCAGTACTTC. It is translated as CASSSRAARETQYF. V and J are TRBV7-9 and TRBJ2-5, with no clear D. Germline values: CDR1 SEHNR, CDR2 FQNEAQ (reference sequence). This CDR3 region has 14 residues. With 5 bases removed from V and 5 bases from J, the gap between germline ends came to 15 bases. Variable domain in full (rest from reference TRBV7-9 and TRBJ2-5): DTGVSQNPRHKITKRGQNVTFRCDPISEHNRLYWYRQTLGQGPEFLTYFQNEAQLEKSRLLSDRFSAERPKGSFSTLEIQRTEQGDSAMYLCASSSRAARETQYFGPGTRLLVL.